A single sample is the source of the 4 T cell receptor beta chains below, sequenced in a study of shared clonotypes between healthy human individuals. TCRdb's table, derived via immunoSEQ multiplex PCR, lists solely in-frame clones and lacks some. The sample yields some 1 million clones, roughly 70% seen once. The sequenced sample was memory CD4+ T cells sorted from blood. Subset described: CD45RA-negative fraction. All receptors derive from a man aged 18 to 35 in good health.

This clone has a handful of counts. J is TRBJ2-7 and V is TRBV27, with TRBD1 as a possible D gene (5 bases). This CDR3 spans 13 amino acids. Germline lookup yields CDR1 MNHEY and CDR2 SMNVEV (reference sequence). Deletions cut 1 base from V and 3 bases from J, with 7 bases between. The CDR3 loop is CASSLYQGYEQYF. For the CDR3, the DNA is TGTGCCAGCAGTTTATATCAGGGCTACGAGCAGTACTTC.

This chain connects TRBV5-1 to TRBJ2-1; the match to TRBD2 covers 9 bases. The V gene's germline CDR1 is SGHRS and CDR2 YFSETQ. The CDR3 runs to 17 residues. The trim removed 2 bases at V and 8 bases at J, leaving 14 bases unmatched. The CDR3 DNA reads TGCGCCAGCAGCTTTAGGCTAGCGGGGCCAGTAGGAGATGAGCAGTTCTTC. Translating it yields CASSFRLAGPVGDEQFF.

This sequence joins TRBV27 and TRBJ2-5; TRBD2 agrees at 9 bases. CDR1 is MNHEY and CDR2 is SMNVEV in the germline V gene (reference sequence). Trimming took 4 bases from V and 4 from J; bases not matched to a gene: 13. This CDR3 is 17 amino acids long. CDR3 nucleotides: TGTGCCAGCAGTTCCAGATCGACTAGCGGACTAGGAGAGACCCAGTACTTC. Translation gives CASSSRSTSGLGETQYF.

The chain links TRBV6-5 to TRBJ2-3; 8 positions agree with TRBD1. Looked up from germline, CDR1 is MNHEY and CDR2 is SVGAGI. Unmatched junction bases numbered 5, after V lost 5 bases and J lost 4 bases. The CDR3 is 14 residues long. This CDR3 reads CASSKIQGADTQYF. The CDR3 DNA sequence: TGTGCCAGCAGTAAGATACAGGGGGCAGATACGCAGTATTTT.